This T cell receptor beta chain originates from a study of post-analysis software for immune sequencing data. General study points: Patients carried a handful of TRBV segments more frequently than controls did, and TRBV5-6, TRBV5-1 and TRBV20-1 were among them.

Presence of unique molecular identifiers characterized the TCR beta cDNA libraries. Via MiXCR, TCRdb re-called the PCR reads, giving one row per CDR3 protein. The sample has hundreds of thousands of distinct CDR3 sequences; around 60% are singletons. Germline loops: CDR1 MNHEY, CDR2 SMNVEV (reference sequence). J was trimmed by 8 bases and V by 1 base; bases with no gene match: 10. The CDR3 covers 16 residues. Comments on this clonotype: The antigen is unknown.

This rearrangement joins TRBV27 to TRBJ2-1; 8 positions match TRBD1. The sequencing input was blood. The sequence was obtained from a girl aged 2-10 years with multiple sclerosis. CDR3 sequence reads: CASSLLGQGAIDEQFF. The CDR3 DNA sequence: TGTGCCAGCAGTTTATTAGGGCAGGGGGCGATCGATGAGCAGTTCTTC.